Sequencing of this T cell receptor beta chain was carried out in a study of T cell responses to AZD1222 COVID-19 vaccine. Study-wide results and limits: Spike-wide coverage was observed for vaccine-associated CD4 TCRs, with dominant responses at 160-218 and 743-854. Donors, mostly white British, included more females; clonal diversity was possibly underestimated.

Sequenced by immunoSEQ multiplex PCR; TCRdb stores in-frame clones only, minus some. There are 160,000 or so clones in the sample; about 90% occur only once, and roughly a tenth lies in the top ten. This CDR3 has 16 amino acids. V lost 0 bases, J lost 5 bases, and 14 bases lay in between. CDR1 is SEHNR and CDR2 is FQNEAQ in the germline V gene (reference sequence). Of note for this clone: The antigen remains unidentified.

This chain joins TRBV7-9 and TRBJ2-1; no clear D. This sample comprised peripheral blood, obtained 28 days after the second AZD1222 dose. This TCR was recovered from an adult who received the AZD1222 COVID-19 vaccine. The CDR3 sequence is CASSLAAQLRNNEQFF. CDR3 nucleotide sequence: TGTGCCAGCAGCTTAGCAGCCCAGCTAAGGAACAATGAGCAGTTCTTC.